This paragraph covers one T cell receptor beta chain sequence. Its target is unknown. This specimen belongs to a study of CD8 T cells in Susac syndrome. Whole-study results and caveats: Regarding the TCR sequencing and HLA analysis, the study admitted that a relatively small number of individuals were involved.

cDNA came from about 0.5 to 1 ug RNA primed by random hexamers. TCR beta CDR3 was amplified by immunoSEQ covering 54 Vbeta and 13 Jbeta. TCRdb redid the calling of the immunoSEQ multiplex PCR reads with MiXCR, one entry per CDR3 protein. Of roughly 150,000 distinct CDR3 sequences in the sample, 85% to 95% were seen once. This TCR came from a human donor with Susac syndrome. The sequenced material came from CD4+ T cells from PBMCs.

This CDR3 is CASSRGGPSYNEQFF. CDR3 nucleotides: TGCGCCAGCAGCAGGGGGGGGCCGTCCTACAATGAGCAGTTCTTC. The V gene is TRBV5-1, the J gene TRBJ2-1, with D possibly matching TRBD2 (7 bases). CDR1 and CDR2 (germline): SGHRS, YFSETQ. This CDR3 is built from 15 residues. V lost 4 bases to trimming and J lost 1 base, with 12 bases between them.